This T cell receptor (beta chain) was found in a study of blood T cell repertoires in COVID-19 (dated by TCRdb to 2020 to 2021). About the investigation overall: Samples from collaborators originated in the United States, Italy and Spain and spanned both the acute and convalescent phases of COVID-19. The material from the prospective study consisted of cDNA or gDNA derived from T cells, B-cell-depleted T cells, or PBMCs. The dataset comprised deeply sampled blood TCRbeta repertoires from subjects exposed to, actively infected with, or recovered from COVID-19. The repertoires were released in a freely available public database meant as a resource for research on the immune response to SARS-CoV-2. Samples were obtained from the ongoing ImmuneRACE study (first 160 participants) and from roughly 1,300 subjects provided by 6 global collaborators. Nearly every sample came with metadata listing a de-identified subject ID, COVID-19 status, age in years and sex. Where available, HLA class I and class II types were taken from metadata supplied by the sample provider and were not determined by assay-based typing. General study outcomes and caveats: How much clinical and demographic metadata was included differed by source and by participant, and the metadata was provided uncurated.

There are a few counts of this clone. Which antigen it targets is not known. No base-level quality is on record; no much larger clone is a single base apart. TCRbeta CDR3 regions were amplified from genomic DNA by means of the immunoSEQ Assay, a bias-controlled multiplex PCR. Processing in the source paper ran as follows. The number of nucleated cells in each sample was estimated by amplification of reference gene primers within the assay. To quantify the absolute abundance of each unique TCRbeta CDR3 rearrangement, sequence reads were collapsed and filtered. For each sample, productive Simpson clonality was calculated as the square root of Simpson's diversity index over productive rearrangements. TCRdb carries this immuneACCESS record with in-frame sequences only. Its versions omit some clonotypes, under half of them owing to an unresolved V gene in the studies checked, with the rest unexplained. V, J and clone size reflect that table, while D and trimming were determined from the DNA. This sample has approximately 93,000 clones in its table, and about 90% of those were observed once. The ten largest account for more than 1% of the sample.

Each collaborating institution followed its own protocols to collect whole blood in K2EDTA tubes. For TCRbeta analysis, collaborators shipped samples as frozen whole blood, isolated PBMCs, or DNA extracted from either of those sample types. The TCR sequence derives from a human donor in a cohort sampled during active COVID-19. The sample was peripheral blood.

In nucleotide form, the sequence is TGTGCCAGCAGCCCGTGGGACAGCTCCTACGAGCAGTACTTC. This gives the protein CASSPWDSSYEQYF. Recombination linked TRBV7-6 to TRBJ2-7; 7 bases in the middle match TRBD1. Including the terminal cysteine and phenylalanine, the CDR3 comprises 14 residues. CDR3 DNA only is kept here, 42 bases in frame from base 1. V trim: 5 bases; J trim: 0 bases; unmatched bases: 4. According to the germline V gene, CDR1 reads SGHVS and CDR2 reads FNYEAQ.